Listed below are T cell receptor beta chains from one sample, sequenced in a study of OX40 agonist ivuxolimab in advanced cancers. Produced via immunoSEQ multiplex PCR; TCRdb's table is partial and in-frame only. The profile covers under 200,000 clones, with around 94% appearing a single time and about 0.31% taken by the ten largest. The sequences come from CD4+ or CD8+ T cells sorted from blood, collected in a trial of the OX40 agonist ivuxolimab. Receptors originate from an adult with an advanced solid tumor such as melanoma, head and neck, liver or kidney cancer. The CDR3 runs from the conserved cysteine through the conserved F or W. The D gene is left open where the match is weak. Clone size appears in some rows only: once, few, many, or a class for an expanded clone.

size: -
V: TRBV19
J: TRBJ2-3
D: -
CDR3: CASRRGSGTSAGTDTQYF
DNA: TGTGCCAGTAGGAGGGGAAGCGGAACATCAGCCGGCACAGATACGCAGTATTTT

size: -
V: TRBV2
J: TRBJ2-2
D: -
CDR3: CASRPDANTGELFF
DNA: TGTGCCAGCAGGCCGGATGCGAACACCGGGGAGCTGTTTTTT

size: -
V: TRBV6-1
J: TRBJ2-7
D: -
CDR3: CASRRSGTGGEQYF
DNA: TGTGCCAGCAGACGATCCGGGACGGGTGGCGAGCAGTACTTC

size: -
V: TRBV5-6
J: TRBJ2-7
D: -
CDR3: CASSLPTVPSSYEQYF
DNA: TGTGCCAGCAGCTTACCGACAGTCCCAAGCTCCTACGAGCAGTACTTC

size: -
V: TRBV6-6
J: TRBJ2-7
D: -
CDR3: CASSYSKGGSYEQYF
DNA: TGTGCCAGCAGTTACTCGAAAGGGGGCTCCTACGAGCAGTACTTC

size: -
V: TRBV19
J: TRBJ1-5
D: -
CDR3: CASSIGGNQPQHF
DNA: TGTGCCAGTAGTATAGGGGGCAATCAGCCCCAGCATTTT

size: -
V: TRBV7-2
J: TRBJ2-7
D: -
CDR3: CASSLAAGIDYEQYF
DNA: TGTGCCAGCAGCTTAGCTGCAGGGATCGACTACGAGCAGTACTTC

size: -
V: TRBV27
J: TRBJ2-1
D: TRBD2
CDR3: CASIRLAGGGNEQFF
DNA: TGTGCCAGCATTCGATTAGCGGGAGGCGGCAATGAGCAGTTCTTC

size: -
V: TRBV4-1
J: TRBJ1-1
D: -
CDR3: CASSQVIGSGTEAFF
DNA: TGCGCCAGCAGCCAAGTGATAGGGTCGGGCACAGAAGCTTTCTTT

size: -
V: TRBV4-3
J: TRBJ2-3
D: -
CDR3: CASSQDRQASTDTQYF
DNA: TGCGCCAGCAGCCAAGATCGCCAGGCTAGCACAGATACGCAGTATTTT

size: -
V: TRBV6-6
J: TRBJ2-7
D: TRBD2
CDR3: CASSYAGGPYEQYF
DNA: TGTGCCAGCAGTTACGCGGGGGGGCCCTACGAGCAGTACTTC

size: few
V: TRBV18
J: TRBJ1-2
D: -
CDR3: CASSPTGRSSTF
DNA: TGTGCCAGCTCACCGACAGGTCGCAGCTCCACCTTC

size: -
V: TRBV29-1
J: TRBJ2-7
D: -
CDR3: CSYSPGTLSYEQYF
DNA: TGCAGCTATTCCCCGGGGACTCTCTCCTACGAGCAGTACTTC

size: -
V: TRBV11-2
J: TRBJ1-6
D: -
CDR3: CASSLDPLFNRVNSPLHF
DNA: TGTGCCAGCAGCTTAGACCCCCTTTTCAACAGGGTTAATTCACCCCTCCACTTT

size: -
V: TRBV19
J: TRBJ2-6
D: -
CDR3: CASRPSGAYLSGANVLTF
DNA: TGTGCCAGTAGACCATCCGGGGCCTACCTCTCTGGGGCCAACGTCCTGACTTTC

size: -
V: TRBV18
J: TRBJ1-3
D: -
CDR3: CASSPGTSSGNTIYF
DNA: TGTGCCAGCTCACCAGGGACAAGCTCTGGAAACACCATATATTTT

size: -
V: TRBV6-5
J: TRBJ1-1
D: -
CDR3: CASRTTPRGTEAFF
DNA: TGTGCCAGCAGGACAACACCTAGGGGGACTGAAGCTTTCTTT

size: -
V: TRBV6-5
J: TRBJ1-1
D: -
CDR3: CASSGPGLGTEAFF
DNA: TGTGCCAGCAGTGGCCCAGGCCTTGGGACTGAAGCTTTCTTT

size: -
V: TRBV18
J: TRBJ2-5
D: TRBD1
CDR3: CASSPGTAQETQYF
DNA: TGTGCCAGCTCACCCGGGACAGCCCAAGAGACCCAGTACTTC

size: -
V: TRBV6-5
J: TRBJ1-1
D: -
CDR3: CASSYSRDTPNTEAFF
DNA: TGTGCCAGCAGTTACTCTAGGGACACACCGAACACTGAAGCTTTCTTT

size: -
V: TRBV21-1
J: TRBJ1-3
D: -
CDR3: CASSKDYRGTSGNTIYF
DNA: TGTGCCAGCAGCAAAGATTATCGGGGGACCTCTGGAAACACCATATATTTT

size: -
V: TRBV19
J: TRBJ2-1
D: -
CDR3: CASRGGESRNNEQFF
DNA: TGTGCCAGTAGGGGGGGAGAAAGCAGAAACAATGAGCAGTTCTTC

size: -
V: TRBV15
J: TRBJ2-7
D: TRBD1
CDR3: CATSRDRGADRGREQYF
DNA: TGTGCCACCAGCAGAGATCGGGGAGCGGACAGGGGGCGTGAGCAGTACTTC

size: -
V: TRBV2
J: TRBJ2-7
D: -
CDR3: CASRGQISSYEQYF
DNA: TGTGCCAGCCGAGGACAGATAAGCTCCTACGAGCAGTACTTC